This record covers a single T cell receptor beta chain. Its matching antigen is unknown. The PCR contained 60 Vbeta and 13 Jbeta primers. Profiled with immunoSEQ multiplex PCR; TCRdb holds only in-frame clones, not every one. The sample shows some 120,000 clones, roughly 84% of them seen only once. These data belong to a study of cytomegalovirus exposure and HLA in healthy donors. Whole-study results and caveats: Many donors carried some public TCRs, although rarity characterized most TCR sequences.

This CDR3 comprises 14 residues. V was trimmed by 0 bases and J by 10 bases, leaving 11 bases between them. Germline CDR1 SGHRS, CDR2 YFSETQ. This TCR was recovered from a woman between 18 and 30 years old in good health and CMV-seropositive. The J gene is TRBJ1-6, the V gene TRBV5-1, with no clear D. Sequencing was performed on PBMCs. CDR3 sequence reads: CASSLDSANSPLHF. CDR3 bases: TGCGCCAGCAGCTTGGACAGTGCCAACTCACCCCTCCACTTT.